The 14 T cell receptor beta chains below all came from one sample that was sequenced in a study of blood T cells in healthy people across ages. With a J-beta primer mix and a sample-barcoded 5' primer, a second PCR ran about 6 to 11 cycles. TCRdb used MiXCR to reprocess the 5' RACE reads, holding one entry per CDR3 protein. The table has some 900,000 distinct CDR3 sequences, 40% to 60% seen once. Sequenced input: blood. The receptors were sampled from a man under 40 in good health.

This chain joins TRBV9 and TRBJ2-7, with no clear D. CDR1 is SGDLS, CDR2 YYNGEE, per germline. This CDR3 has 12 amino acids. V shed 5 bases and J shed 3 bases, with 9 bases lying between them. In nucleotides, the CDR3 is TGTGCCAGCAGTGACCACCGCTACGAGCAGTACTTC. The encoded protein is CASSDHRYEQYF.

On this clonotype itself: One end of the junction does not line up with germline, which may come from a read error. The V gene is TRBV3-1, the J gene TRBJ1-2; TRBD1 aligns across 12 bases. The CDR3 totals 16 residues. Germline V gives CDR1 LGHDT, CDR2 YNNKEL (reference sequence). The CDR3 is CVSSQGPGQGACGYTF. DNA for the CDR3: TGTGTCAGCAGCCAAGGGCCGGGACAGGGGGCGTGTGGCTACACCTTC.

This clonotype turned up a few times. The chain links TRBV5-1 to TRBJ2-5; the D gene is possibly TRBD2 (5 bases). The CDR3 runs to 15 residues. The V end lost 0 bases, the J end lost 5 bases, and 14 bases lay between the germline ends. Per the germline V gene, CDR1 is SGHRS and CDR2 is YFSETQ. The CDR3 coding sequence is TGCGCCAGCAGCTTGGGGACTTACGCAGAGGAGACCCAGTACTTC. It specifies CASSLGTYAEETQYF.

The V gene is TRBV7-2, the J gene TRBJ2-3, with 7 bases matching TRBD1. Germline-derived CDR1 and CDR2 are SGHTA and FQGNSA. V trimming: 2 bases; J trimming: 8 bases; junction bases outside the gene matches: 13. CDR3 length: 16 residues. In DNA form, the CDR3 reads TGTGCCAGCAGCTTAAGGGCGAGGGACAGAGGATTTACGCAGTATTTT. Translating it yields CASSLRARDRGFTQYF.

The gene calls are TRBV20-1 and TRBJ2-5; TRBD1 agrees at 7 bases. This CDR3 is built from 15 residues. The germline CDR1 and CDR2 sequences are DFQATT and SNEGSKA (reference sequence). The V and J ends lost 0 bases and 11 bases, in that order; junction bases with no gene match: 15. As DNA, the CDR3 is TGCAGTGCTAGAGATCGGACAGGCCCTCCTAGAGAGCAGTACTTC. As protein: CSARDRTGPPREQYF.

V usage is TRBV6-2 or TRBV6-3 and J usage is TRBJ1-1; no clear D. CDR3 length: 16 residues. Trimming shortened V by 2 bases and J by 0 bases, and 13 bases separated the two germline ends. The germline V gene encodes CDR1 MNHEY and CDR2 SVGEGT. This CDR3 reads CASSYGVPRVNTEAFF. In nucleotides, the CDR3 is TGTGCCAGCAGTTACGGGGTCCCTAGGGTGAACACTGAAGCTTTCTTT.

As regards this clonotype: A junction boundary mismatches the germline segment, possibly from a read error. This chain links TRBV20-1 with TRBJ2-5; no clear D gene. Per germline, CDR1 DFQATT and CDR2 SNEGSKA (reference sequence). This CDR3 spans 12 amino acids. The CDR3 coding sequence is TGCAGTGCTATAGGTCTTCAAGGGACCCAGTACTTC. Its protein is CSAIGLQGTQYF.

This chain uses TRBV7-8 with TRBJ1-2, with D possibly being TRBD1 (6 bases). V lost 5 bases and J 4 bases, leaving 14 bases between the germline ends. CDR3 length: 14 residues. Germline values: CDR1 SGHVS, CDR2 FQNEAQ. The chain's CDR3 is CASSKEAGVYGYTF. CDR3 in DNA: TGTGCCAGCAGCAAAGAGGCAGGGGTCTATGGCTACACCTTC.

This clonotype was found a few times. The V gene is TRBV10-3, the J gene TRBJ2-7; TRBD1 might be the D (7 bases). The CDR3 runs to 13 residues. V dropped 8 bases and J dropped 0 bases, with 11 bases sitting between them. Per germline, CDR1 ENHRY and CDR2 SYGVKD. The DNA for the CDR3 is TGTGCCATCTCAGGGGGGAACTCCTACGAGCAGTACTTC. The encoded protein is CAISGGNSYEQYF.

This clonotype has just one count. V and J are TRBV5-1 and TRBJ2-1; a weak D match, TRBD1 (5 bases). Trimming pared 4 bases from V and 5 bases from J, leaving 16 bases between. The CDR3 is 15 amino acids. CDR1 and CDR2 (germline): SGHRS, YFSETQ. CDR3 loop: CASSTDMAKDNEQFF. The CDR3, as DNA: TGCGCCAGCAGCACGGACATGGCCAAGGACAATGAGCAGTTCTTC.

This clonotype was seen more than once but under ten times. J is TRBJ2-7 and V is TRBV7-9; unclear D gene. The CDR3 has 14 amino acids. V was trimmed by 3 bases and J by 0 bases, leaving 9 bases between them. Germline CDR1 and CDR2: SEHNR and FQNEAQ (reference sequence). The CDR3 here is CASSFQESSYEQYF. The CDR3 bases are TGTGCCAGCAGCTTCCAGGAAAGCTCCTACGAGCAGTACTTC.

This chain links TRBV6-1 with TRBJ1-2, with D maybe TRBD1 (6 bases). In germline, CDR1 is MNHNS, CDR2 SASEGT. This CDR3 spans 17 amino acids. The V and J ends lost 6 bases and 2 bases respectively, with 22 bases between them. In DNA, the CDR3 is TGTGCCAGCAGGAGTCGGGAAACAGGGAGAAAGAACTATGGCTACACCTTC. Amino acid sequence: CASRSRETGRKNYGYTF.

This chain connects TRBV4-2 to TRBJ2-1, with 9 positions matching TRBD1. CDR1 and CDR2 from the germline V gene are LGHNA and YNFKEQ. This CDR3 spans 21 amino acids. J gave up 0 bases and V 0 bases, and 15 bases lay outside the gene matches. The CDR3 loop reads CASSQEDGTGSFFGSYNEQFF. The CDR3 DNA sequence: TGTGCCAGCAGCCAAGAAGACGGGACAGGGTCTTTCTTCGGCTCCTACAATGAGCAGTTCTTC.

The chain joins TRBV10-3 to TRBJ2-5; no reliable D call. The V and J ends lost 5 bases and 5 bases respectively, with 9 bases between them. Germline V gene data show CDR1 as ENHRY and CDR2 as SYGVKD. The length of the CDR3 is 12 residues. CDR3: CAISNSPETQYF. CDR3 sequence (DNA): TGTGCCATCAGTAATAGTCCGGAGACCCAGTACTTC.